This TCR beta chain was sequenced for a study of cytomegalovirus exposure and HLA in healthy donors. About the research overall: An earlier analysis identified 120 million or so unique TCR beta sequences in 150 million to 200 million T cells. Whole-study findings and limits: HLA restriction was apparent for most CMV-associated TCR beta chains in a later analysis.

Germline V gene sequence: CDR1 MNHEY, CDR2 SMNVEV (reference sequence). The CDR3 extends over 17 amino acids. V gave up 6 bases and J gave up 0 bases, with 19 bases separating them. The PCR ran on 60 Vbeta and 13 Jbeta primers. Data came from immunoSEQ multiplex PCR; TCRdb stores just in-frame clones and leaves some out. The sample records under 300,000 clones, 80% to 85% being singletons. Details on this clone: The target antigen is unknown.

The sample was PBMCs. This sequence joins TRBV27 and TRBJ2-3, with D possibly being TRBD1 (6 bases). This clonotype was sampled from a woman aged 55-70 years in good health and CMV-seropositive. CDR3 amino acids: CASSQPSRDISTDTQYF. The CDR3 DNA sequence: TGTGCCAGCAGCCAACCCTCCCGGGACATTAGCACAGATACGCAGTATTTT.